The clone carrying this T cell receptor beta chain was counted ten times or more. The CDR3 spans 14 residues. V lost 6 bases and J 3 bases, leaving 15 bases between the germline ends. Germline V gene sequence: CDR1 MNHNS, CDR2 SASEGT. The authors made TCR cDNA by 5'RACE template switching, adding a universal primer site and UMIs. Using its own MiXCR run on the 5' RACE reads, TCRdb lists one record per CDR3 protein. The sample shows 30,000 to 35,000 distinct CDR3 sequences, about 6.6% of them seen only once. The source of the sample is a study of T cells after yellow fever vaccination. General study findings and limits: Sorted memory cells at day 0 lacked detectable levels of almost all vaccine-responding clonotypes. A large majority of primary-vaccination clones showed up again after the booster (96% CD4, almost 90% CD8).

This TCR came from a man between 18 and 29 years old who received the YFV17D yellow fever vaccine. The sequences come from PBMCs, either bulk or a sorted T-cell subset (CD4+, CD8+, memory, or dextramer-sorted; not recorded which), collected on the day of the first yellow fever vaccination. This chain joins TRBV6-1 and TRBJ2-7, with D possibly being TRBD2 (5 bases). The CDR3 nucleotides read TGTGCCAGCAGCCCCGGACTGGAGAACTACGAGCAGTACGTC. The encoded protein is CASSPGLENYEQYV.